This T cell receptor beta chain was recovered during a study of blood T cell repertoires in COVID-19. Seattle cases were enrolled at active infection and followed longitudinally. V lost 7 bases and J lost 4, with 17 bases in between. The CDR3 is made up of 15 amino acids. Germline-derived CDR1 and CDR2 are KGHDR and SFDVKD. TCRdb keeps only in-frame clones here, not all; method: immunoSEQ multiplex PCR. Of 100,000 to 150,000 clones listed, roughly 90% were seen once; the top ten hold around 2.2%. This rearrangement joins TRBV24-1 to TRBJ2-3, with D perhaps matching TRBD2 (5 bases). The sample taken for sequencing was peripheral blood. The clonotype was recovered from a man aged 50 to 59 with COVID-19, enrolled during active disease. The CDR3 nucleotides read TGTGCCACCAGCGATCCGACGGCGGGTGCAGATACGCAGTATTTT. Its translation is CATSDPTAGADTQYF.